The 28 T cell receptor beta chains listed next were all sequenced from one sample in a study of T cell responses to AZD1222 COVID-19 vaccine. Only in-frame clones appear in the TCRdb table, and some are missing; sequencing was by immunoSEQ multiplex PCR. Of around 110,000 clones in the sample, 75% to 90% were seen once. The sequenced sample was peripheral blood, obtained on day 0 of MenACWY control vaccination. The receptor source for this set is an adult in good health.

The rearrangement links TRBV18 to TRBJ2-2; TRBD2 matches 7 bases. Germline-derived CDR1 and CDR2 are KGHSH and LQKENI. This CDR3 spans 17 amino acids. Trimming cost V 0 bases and J 0 bases; bases outside gene matches: 4. The CDR3 loop reads CASSPPDRGANTGELFF. The CDR3 bases are TGTGCCAGCTCACCACCTGATCGGGGGGCGAACACCGGGGAGCTGTTTTTT.

The chain recombines TRBV7-6 with TRBJ2-1; D gene unclear. The CDR3 is 14 residues long. V dropped 8 bases and J dropped 7 bases, with 18 bases sitting between them. Germline lookup yields CDR1 SGHVS and CDR2 FNYEAQ. CDR3 loop: CASALNYGDNEQFF. For the CDR3, the DNA is TGTGCCAGCGCCCTAAATTACGGCGATAATGAGCAGTTCTTC.

This clone was counted between two and nine times. The gene calls are TRBV29-1 and TRBJ1-2; 8 positions agree with TRBD1. Germline CDR1 and CDR2: SQVTM and ANQGSEA. V was clipped by 4 bases and J by 5 bases; unmatched bases: 3. This CDR3 is 12 amino acids long. The CDR3 reads CSVGGQAYGYTF. The CDR3 nucleotides read TGCAGCGTTGGGGGACAGGCTTATGGCTACACCTTC.

The J gene is TRBJ2-2, the V gene TRBV27; D uncertain. Germline values: CDR1 MNHEY, CDR2 SMNVEV (reference sequence). The germline V and J ends were trimmed by 6 bases and 2 bases, with 16 bases remaining between them. The CDR3 loop spans 16 amino acids. The CDR3 sequence is CASRGRPVSNTGELFF. In DNA form, the CDR3 reads TGTGCCAGCAGAGGGCGCCCAGTCAGCAACACCGGGGAGCTGTTTTTT.

The J gene is TRBJ2-5, the V gene TRBV7-2; D is perhaps TRBD1 (6 bases). The CDR3 contains 15 residues. CDR1 SGHTA and CDR2 FQGNSA come from the germline V gene. The germline V and J ends were trimmed by 0 bases and 1 base, with 9 bases remaining between them. The CDR3 spells CASSLAHRVQETQYF. The CDR3 DNA follows: TGTGCCAGCAGCTTAGCCCACAGGGTCCAAGAGACCCAGTACTTC.

J is TRBJ1-2 and V is TRBV7-9; 7 bases match TRBD1. Trimming at V came to 5 bases and at J to 7 bases, leaving 10 bases not matched to a gene. The CDR3 contains 14 residues. CDR1 SEHNR and CDR2 FQNEAQ come from the germline V gene (reference sequence). CDR3 residues: CASSGGQRISGYTF. CDR3 DNA: TGTGCCAGCAGCGGGGGACAGCGTATTAGTGGCTACACCTTC. The full variable domain, completed using reference TRBV7-9 and TRBJ1-2, is DTGVSQNPRHKITKRGQNVTFRCDPISEHNRLYWYRQTLGQGPEFLTYFQNEAQLEKSRLLSDRFSAERPKGSFSTLEIQRTEQGDSAMYLCASSGGQRISGYTFGSGTRLTVV.

The rearrangement joins TRBV4-1 to TRBJ2-1, with D perhaps TRBD1 or TRBD2 (7 bases each). The CDR3 extends over 15 amino acids. Germline V gives CDR1 MGHRA, CDR2 YSYEKL. V was cut by 1 base and J by 13 bases, with 20 bases left in between. The CDR3 sequence is CASSQAGGAVEVQFF. Here the CDR3 DNA reads TGCGCCAGCAGCCAAGCAGGGGGGGCTGTTGAGGTACAGTTCTTC.

V is TRBV5-6 and J is TRBJ2-5; TRBD1 agrees at 9 bases. V trimming: 4 bases; J trimming: 1 base; junction bases outside the gene matches: 8. The CDR3 loop spans 16 amino acids. The germline V gene has CDR1 SGHDT and CDR2 YYEEEE. The CDR3 here is CASSPRGTGPQETQYF. CDR3 in DNA: TGTGCCAGCAGCCCACGCGGGACAGGGCCCCAAGAGACCCAGTACTTC.

This chain uses TRBV18 with TRBJ2-7, with 7 bases that match TRBD1. Germline CDR1 and CDR2: KGHSH and LQKENI. The CDR3 has 12 residues. V dropped 4 bases and J dropped 4; count of bases not matched to a gene: 1. DNA of the CDR3: TGTGCCAGCTCACTACAGGGGTACGAGCAGTACTTC. The encoded protein is CASSLQGYEQYF.

The rearrangement uses TRBV4-3 and TRBJ1-3; D not resolved. Germline V gives CDR1 LGHNA, CDR2 YSLEER. The CDR3 loop spans 15 amino acids. V was trimmed by 1 base and J by 1 base, leaving 8 bases between them. CDR3 sequence: CASSQVERSGNTIYF. In DNA, the CDR3 is TGCGCCAGCAGCCAAGTTGAAAGATCTGGAAACACCATATATTTT.

The chain has TRBV6-2 or TRBV6-3 and TRBJ1-5; TRBD1 is a possible D gene (5 bases). The CDR3 has 14 residues. Germline V CDR1 and CDR2: MNHEY, SVGEGT. V was clipped by 5 bases and J by 6 bases, with 14 bases between them. The CDR3 reads CASSQKGSGQPQHF. The CDR3 coding sequence is TGTGCCAGCAGTCAGAAGGGGTCGGGTCAGCCCCAGCATTTT.

In its sample, this clone was seen once. The chain links TRBV5-4 to TRBJ1-3, with no clear D. The CDR3 length is 16 residues. V dropped 2 bases and J dropped 4 bases, with 16 bases sitting between them. Germline V lookup: CDR1 SGHNT, CDR2 YYREEE (reference sequence). The CDR3 spells CASSFLHSPPGNTIYF. The CDR3 DNA reads as TGTGCCAGCAGCTTTCTCCACTCCCCCCCCGGAAACACCATATATTTT.

A few counts support this clone. The rearrangement links TRBV4-1 to TRBJ2-7, with D perhaps TRBD1 (5 bases). There are 15 residues in the CDR3. Between the trimmed V and J ends, which lost 0 bases and 0 bases, there was a span of 9 bases. Germline V CDR1 and CDR2: MGHRA, YSYEKL. In nucleotides, the CDR3 is TGCGCCAGCAGCCAAGAACAGGCCACCTCCTACGAGCAGTACTTC. It specifies CASSQEQATSYEQYF.

This chain uses TRBV18 with TRBJ1-5; 10 nucleotides line up with TRBD1. CDR1 and CDR2 (germline): KGHSH, LQKENI. Trimming took 8 bases from V and 4 from J; bases not matched to a gene: 5. The CDR3 consists of 14 residues. The CDR3 DNA is TGTGCCAGCACTCAGGACAGGGGGAATCAGCCCCAGCATTTT. It is translated as CASTQDRGNQPQHF.

The gene calls are TRBV27 and TRBJ1-3; tentatively, D is TRBD1 (5 bases). Trimming stripped 9 bases from V and 7 bases from J, with 13 bases between. Germline CDR1 and CDR2: MNHEY and SMNVEV (reference sequence). The CDR3 is 12 residues long. Written as DNA, the CDR3 is TGTGCCAGTAGGGACGTCTTGAACACCATATATTTT. This codes for CASRDVLNTIYF.

The rearrangement links TRBV5-1 to TRBJ1-1, with D possibly TRBD1 on 6 matching bases. V was clipped by 3 bases and J by 4 bases, with 19 bases between them. CDR1 is SGHRS, CDR2 YFSETQ, per germline. The CDR3 totals 16 residues. Here the CDR3 DNA reads TGCGCCAGCAGCTCTCCGGAGGGGGGAAGGGGCACTGAAGCTTTCTTT. It encodes CASSSPEGGRGTEAFF.

J is TRBJ1-5 and V is TRBV24-1, with D perhaps TRBD1 (5 bases). Between the trimmed V and J ends, which lost 4 bases and 7 bases, there was a span of 16 bases. The CDR3 is 15 amino acids. The V gene's germline CDR1 is KGHDR and CDR2 SFDVKD. CDR3: CATSDQGEVGQPQHF. The CDR3 bases are TGTGCCACCAGTGACCAAGGGGAAGTCGGCCAGCCCCAGCATTTT.

The V call is TRBV28, the J call TRBJ1-5; the match to TRBD1 covers 7 bases. The V segment lost 1 base and the J segment 3 bases; nucleotides outside the gene matches: 6. This CDR3 has 16 amino acids. CDR1 and CDR2 (germline): MDHEN, SYDVKM. CDR3 residues: CASSLLTGLDNQPQHF. CDR3 in DNA: TGTGCCAGCAGTTTATTGACAGGGCTCGACAATCAGCCCCAGCATTTT.

The V call is TRBV4-1, the J call TRBJ1-2; 7 bases match TRBD1. The ends lost 0 bases at V and 7 bases at J; junction bases unmatched: 8. The CDR3 spans 15 residues. Germline V CDR1 and CDR2: MGHRA, YSYEKL. The CDR3 region has the DNA TGCGCCAGCAGCCAAGAGGGACAGAGACAATTTGGCTACACCTTC. Its translation: CASSQEGQRQFGYTF.

This clone was detected once. The chain carries TRBV19 and TRBJ2-7; 11 positions match TRBD2. The CDR3 runs 15 residues. V lost 3 bases, J lost 5 bases, and 6 bases stayed unmatched. CDR1 is LNHDA and CDR2 is SQIVND in the germline V gene (reference sequence). For the CDR3, the DNA is TGTGCCAGTAGTATTGGGCTAGCGGGGGGACACGAGCAGTACTTC. It is translated as CASSIGLAGGHEQYF. Full variable domain (missing parts from reference TRBV19 and TRBJ2-7): DGGITQSPKYLFRKEGQNVTLSCEQNLNHDAMYWYRQDPGQGLRLIYYSQIVNDFQKGDIAEGYSVSREKKESFPLTVTSAQKNPTAFYLCASSIGLAGGHEQYFGPGTRLTVT.

The rearrangement joins TRBV10-3 to TRBJ1-2; D ambiguous. The CDR3 length is 12 residues. V was shortened by 7 bases and J by 3 bases, with 9 bases between the two germline ends. Germline V gene data show CDR1 as ENHRY and CDR2 as SYGVKD. The CDR3 loop reads CAIKGSDYGYTF. The DNA of the CDR3 is TGTGCCATCAAAGGGTCTGACTATGGCTACACCTTC.

The rearrangement uses TRBV28 and TRBJ1-1, with D possibly TRBD1 on 5 matching bases. The V and J ends lost 9 bases and 5 bases respectively, with 19 bases between them. The CDR3 runs 14 residues. Germline V gives CDR1 MDHEN, CDR2 SYDVKM. The CDR3 nucleotides read TGTGCCAGTTCGCGGGCTTACCGGGGGACTGAAGCTTTCTTT. It specifies CASSRAYRGTEAFF.

This clone has only one observation. The chain employs TRBV18 and TRBJ1-4; D unclear. Between the trimmed V and J ends, which lost 1 base and 7 bases, there was a span of 10 bases. Germline V gene sequence: CDR1 KGHSH, CDR2 LQKENI. CDR3 length: 14 residues. DNA for the CDR3: TGTGCCAGCTCACCACAGGGCCGAGGTGAAAAACTGTTTTTT. Residues: CASSPQGRGEKLFF.

The rearrangement uses TRBV7-2 and TRBJ1-4; 7 bases line up with TRBD1. V lost 1 base, J lost 12 bases, and 11 bases stayed unmatched. This CDR3 is built from 15 residues. Germline CDR1 reads SGHTA; CDR2 reads FQGNSA. The CDR3 DNA sequence: TGTGCCAGCAGCTTAGGAGGTGGGGGACAGTCGGAACTGTTTTTT. Protein: CASSLGGGGQSELFF.

The table lists this clone with a few counts. The chain recombines TRBV14 with TRBJ2-7, with D possibly matching TRBD2 (5 bases). V was cut by 5 bases and J by 2 bases, with 13 bases left in between. Germline assignment: CDR1 SGHDN and CDR2 FVKESK. The length of the CDR3 is 14 residues. In DNA form, the CDR3 reads TGTGCCAGCAGCTTAACGGACGGGACCTACGAGCAGTACTTC. This codes for CASSLTDGTYEQYF.

This clone was seen a few times. The gene calls are TRBV2 and TRBJ1-2; D might be TRBD1 (5 bases). The CDR3 contains 14 residues. CDR1 is SNHLY, CDR2 FYNNEI, per germline. V was shortened by 0 bases and J by 5 bases, with 10 bases between the two germline ends. Here the CDR3 reads CASSEAAGPYGYTF. CDR3 DNA: TGTGCCAGCAGTGAAGCGGCAGGGCCTTATGGCTACACCTTC.

The V call is TRBV7-3, the J call TRBJ2-3, with 7 nucleotides matching TRBD1. There are 15 residues in the CDR3. Per germline, CDR1 SGHTA and CDR2 FQGTGA. Losses at the gene ends were 5 bases for V and 4 bases for J; bases not matched to a gene: 9. The CDR3 DNA reads TGTGCCAGCAGCCAAAGGGCAGGGGGACCAGATACGCAGTATTTT. This sequence encodes CASSQRAGGPDTQYF.

CDR3 sequence reads: CASSYRGRPEAFF. CDR3 in DNA: TGTGCCAGTAGTTACAGGGGGCGGCCTGAAGCTTTCTTT. The chain recombines TRBV19 with TRBJ1-1, with 9 bases aligning to TRBD1. The CDR3 totals 13 residues. Per germline, CDR1 LNHDA and CDR2 SQIVND (reference sequence). Trimming took 5 bases from V and 6 from J; bases not matched to a gene: 4.